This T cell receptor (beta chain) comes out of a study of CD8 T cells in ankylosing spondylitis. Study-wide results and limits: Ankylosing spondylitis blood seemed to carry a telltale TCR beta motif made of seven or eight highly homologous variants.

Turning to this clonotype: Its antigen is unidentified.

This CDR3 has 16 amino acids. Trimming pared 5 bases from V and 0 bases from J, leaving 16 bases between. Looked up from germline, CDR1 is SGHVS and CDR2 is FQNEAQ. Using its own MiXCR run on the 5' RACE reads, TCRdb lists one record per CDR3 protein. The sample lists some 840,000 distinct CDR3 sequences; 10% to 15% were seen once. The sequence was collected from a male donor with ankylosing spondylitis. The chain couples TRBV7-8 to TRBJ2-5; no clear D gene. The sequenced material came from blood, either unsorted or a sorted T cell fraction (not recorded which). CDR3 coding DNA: TGTGCCAGCAGCACCGCCCCGACAAGGTACCAAGAGACCCAGTACTTC. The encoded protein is CASSTAPTRYQETQYF.